The TCR beta chain described here comes from a study of shared clonotypes between healthy human individuals. Notes on the study in general: Against clonotypes common to all four donors, non-shared ones had lower generation probabilities. Sample collection involved blood only; tissue repertoires are likely different. Memory subsets had estimated richness that was generally smaller than that of naive subsets. Sequencing depth was predicted to influence how clonotypes are shared among donors.

Of note for this clone: Its antigen remains unidentified.

Produced via immunoSEQ multiplex PCR; TCRdb's table is partial and in-frame only. Of around 1,900,000 clones in the sample, around 95% are singletons; the top ten hold approximately 1.6%. Terminally differentiated effector memory CD45RA+ cells were excluded by CCR7 positive selection of CD45RO-negative cells. The V gene's germline CDR1 is SGDLS and CDR2 YYNGEE. Trimming left V 0 bases short and J 7 bases short, with 14 bases between. The length of the CDR3 is 15 residues. The chain joins TRBV9 to TRBJ1-5; D possibly corresponds to TRBD1 (5 bases). The receptor was derived from a young man in good health. Some clones in this sample may be carry-over from other donors' samples. Sequenced: naive CD8+ T cells from PBMCs. The CDR3 here is CASSVGEGQGQPQHF. CDR3 bases: TGTGCCAGCAGCGTAGGGGAGGGGCAGGGCCAGCCCCAGCATTTT.